This TCR beta chain was recovered during a study of T cells in Graves' hyperthyroidism and ophthalmopathy. General study points: Model output signaled ophthalmopathy a median approximately six months ahead of onset.

The CDR3 consists of 13 residues. V was pared by 5 bases and J by 1 base, with 8 bases between. CDR1 and CDR2 (germline): SGHDT, YYEEEE. This clonotype was counted a few times. The antigen remains undetermined. Ophthalmopathy patients had moderate-to-severe active disease, CAS ≥3, NOSPECS ≥4, and disease duration under 3 months. TCR beta CDR3 sequences were amplified from RNA transcripts. The TCR CDR3 first-round RT-PCR relied on the HTBI primer set. TCRdb called the multiplex PCR reads again in MiXCR, with one record for every CDR3 protein. Among 500,000 or so distinct CDR3 sequences listed, roughly 16% were seen once.

The specimen sequenced was blood. The clonotype originates from a woman aged 30 to 39 with Graves' ophthalmopathy. This rearrangement joins TRBV5-6 to TRBJ2-3, with D hard to call. The DNA for the CDR3 is TGTGCCAGCAGGAGGAAACGCACAGATACGCAGTATTTT. It encodes CASRRKRTDTQYF.